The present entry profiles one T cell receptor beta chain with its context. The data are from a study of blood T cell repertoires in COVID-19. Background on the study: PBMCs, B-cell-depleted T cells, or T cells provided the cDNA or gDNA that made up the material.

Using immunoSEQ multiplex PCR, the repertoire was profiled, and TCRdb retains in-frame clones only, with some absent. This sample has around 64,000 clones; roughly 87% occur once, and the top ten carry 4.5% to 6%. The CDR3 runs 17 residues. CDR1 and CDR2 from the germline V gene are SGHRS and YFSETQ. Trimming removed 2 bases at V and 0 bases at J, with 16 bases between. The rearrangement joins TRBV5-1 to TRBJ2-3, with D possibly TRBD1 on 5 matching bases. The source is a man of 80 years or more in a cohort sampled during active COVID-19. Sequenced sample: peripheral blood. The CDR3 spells CASSLGQGVYSTDTQYF. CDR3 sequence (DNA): TGCGCCAGCAGCTTAGGTCAGGGCGTGTATAGCACAGATACGCAGTATTTT.